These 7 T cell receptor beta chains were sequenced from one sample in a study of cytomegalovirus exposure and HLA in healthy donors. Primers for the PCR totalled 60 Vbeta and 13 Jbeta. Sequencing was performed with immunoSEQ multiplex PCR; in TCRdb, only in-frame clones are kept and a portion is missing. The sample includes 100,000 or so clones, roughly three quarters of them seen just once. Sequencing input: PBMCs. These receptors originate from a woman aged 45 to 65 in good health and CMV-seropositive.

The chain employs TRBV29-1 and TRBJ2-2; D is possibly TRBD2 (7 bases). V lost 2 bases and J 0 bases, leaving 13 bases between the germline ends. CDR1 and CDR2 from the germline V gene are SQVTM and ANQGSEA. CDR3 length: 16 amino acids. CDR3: CSVERRGPANTGELFF. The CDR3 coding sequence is TGCAGCGTTGAAAGGCGGGGGCCCGCGAACACCGGGGAGCTGTTTTTT.

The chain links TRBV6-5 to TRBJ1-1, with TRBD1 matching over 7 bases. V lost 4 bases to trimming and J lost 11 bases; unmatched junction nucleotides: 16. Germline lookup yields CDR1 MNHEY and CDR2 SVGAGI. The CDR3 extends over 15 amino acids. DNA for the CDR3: TGTGCCAGCAGTTCATACTCCAGGACAGGAGGAAAGGCTTTCTTT. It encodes CASSSYSRTGGKAFF.

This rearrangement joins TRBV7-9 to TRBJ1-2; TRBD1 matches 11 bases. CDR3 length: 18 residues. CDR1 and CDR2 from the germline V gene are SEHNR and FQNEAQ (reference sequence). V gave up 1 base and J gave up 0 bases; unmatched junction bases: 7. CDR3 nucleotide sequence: TGTGCCAGCAGCTTAGGGACAGGGGGCTCTATTTCTAACTATGGCTACACCTTC. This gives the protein CASSLGTGGSISNYGYTF.

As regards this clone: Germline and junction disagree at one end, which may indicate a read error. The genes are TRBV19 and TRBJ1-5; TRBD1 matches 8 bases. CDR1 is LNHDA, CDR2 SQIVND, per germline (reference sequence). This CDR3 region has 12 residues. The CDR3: CRVQGDHQPQHF. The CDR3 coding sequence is TGCCGGGTACAGGGGGATCATCAGCCCCAGCATTTT.

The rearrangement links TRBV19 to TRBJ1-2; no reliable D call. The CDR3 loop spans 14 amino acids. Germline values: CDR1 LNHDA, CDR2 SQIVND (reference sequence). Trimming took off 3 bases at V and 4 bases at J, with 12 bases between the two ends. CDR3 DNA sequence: TGTGCCAGTAGTATGAGGTTCGACTTCTATGGCTACACCTTC. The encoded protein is CASSMRFDFYGYTF. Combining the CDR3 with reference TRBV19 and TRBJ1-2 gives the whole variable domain DGGITQSPKYLFRKEGQNVTLSCEQNLNHDAMYWYRQDPGQGLRLIYYSQIVNDFQKGDIAEGYSVSREKKESFPLTVTSAQKNPTAFYLCASSMRFDFYGYTFGSGTRLTVV.

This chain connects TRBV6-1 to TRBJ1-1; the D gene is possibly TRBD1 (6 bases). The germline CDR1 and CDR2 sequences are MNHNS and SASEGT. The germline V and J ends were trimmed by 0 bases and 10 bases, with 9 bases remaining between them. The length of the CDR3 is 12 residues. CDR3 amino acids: CASSEARRGAFF. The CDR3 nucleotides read TGTGCCAGCAGTGAAGCACGCAGGGGAGCTTTCTTT.

CDR3 coding DNA: TGCGCCAGCAAGGCAGGGGGACGAAAAGAGACCCAGTACTTC. This gives the protein CASKAGGRKETQYF. V usage is TRBV4-1 and J usage is TRBJ2-5; 7 bases agree with TRBD1. Germline V lookup: CDR1 MGHRA, CDR2 YSYEKL. Germline trimming cut 7 bases from V and 3 bases from J; bases unmatched to any gene: 8. The CDR3 runs 14 residues.